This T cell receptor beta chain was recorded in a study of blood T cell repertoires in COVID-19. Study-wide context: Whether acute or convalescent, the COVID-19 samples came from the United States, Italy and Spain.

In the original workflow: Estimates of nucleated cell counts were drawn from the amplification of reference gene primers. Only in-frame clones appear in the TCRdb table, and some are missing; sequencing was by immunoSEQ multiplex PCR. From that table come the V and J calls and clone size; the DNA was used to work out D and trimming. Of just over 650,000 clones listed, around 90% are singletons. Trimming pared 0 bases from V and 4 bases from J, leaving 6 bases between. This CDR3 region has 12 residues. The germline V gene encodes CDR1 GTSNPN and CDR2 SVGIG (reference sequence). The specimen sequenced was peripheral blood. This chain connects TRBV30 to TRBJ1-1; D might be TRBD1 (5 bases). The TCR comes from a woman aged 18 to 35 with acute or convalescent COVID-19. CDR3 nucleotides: TGTGCCTGGAGTGTGGGGGGCACTGAAGCTTTCTTT. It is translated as CAWSVGGTEAFF.